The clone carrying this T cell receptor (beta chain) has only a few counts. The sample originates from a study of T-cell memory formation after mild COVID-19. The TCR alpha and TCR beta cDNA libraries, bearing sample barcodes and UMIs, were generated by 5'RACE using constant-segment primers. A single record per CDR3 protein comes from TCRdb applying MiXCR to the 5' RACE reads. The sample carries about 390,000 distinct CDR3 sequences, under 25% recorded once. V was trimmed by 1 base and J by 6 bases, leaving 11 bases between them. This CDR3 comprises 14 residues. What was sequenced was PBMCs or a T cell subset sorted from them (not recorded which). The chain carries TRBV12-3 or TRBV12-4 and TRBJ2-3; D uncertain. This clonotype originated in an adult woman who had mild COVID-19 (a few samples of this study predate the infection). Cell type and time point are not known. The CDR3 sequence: CASSLGVVPDTQYF. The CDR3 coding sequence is TGTGCCAGCAGTTTAGGGGTAGTACCCGATACGCAGTATTTT.